Below, 28 T cell receptor beta chains from the same sample are listed, as sequenced in a study of blood T cells in healthy people across ages. Alongside a J-beta primer mix, a sample-barcoded 5' primer served in a second PCR lasting 7 to 11 cycles. Via MiXCR, TCRdb re-called the 5' RACE reads, giving one row per CDR3 protein. The table shows about 1.6 million distinct CDR3 sequences, with roughly 30% occurring only once. The sequenced material came from blood. The receptor source for this set is a woman aged 25 to 39 in good health.

This clonotype was counted a few times. This chain uses TRBV27 with TRBJ2-7; 11 bases are a match to TRBD2. This CDR3 region has 18 residues. CDR1 is MNHEY, CDR2 SMNVEV, per germline (reference sequence). The ends lost 4 bases at V and 4 bases at J; junction bases unmatched: 15. The CDR3 sequence is CASSSLKTGTSGVYEQYF. CDR3 coding DNA: TGTGCCAGCAGTTCCCTGAAAACCGGGACTAGCGGAGTATACGAGCAGTACTTC.

The CDR3 protein is CASSRDRVRRNTEAFF. The CDR3 coding sequence is TGTGCCAGCAGCAGGGACAGGGTAAGGAGAAACACTGAAGCTTTCTTT. V is TRBV7-9 and J is TRBJ1-1; TRBD1 aligns across 9 bases. Losses at the gene ends were 5 bases for V and 2 bases for J; bases not matched to a gene: 9. CDR1 and CDR2 (germline): SEHNR, FQNEAQ (reference sequence). The CDR3 extends over 16 amino acids.

V is TRBV6-1 and J is TRBJ1-1; D might be TRBD1 (5 bases). This CDR3 is built from 15 residues. In germline, CDR1 is MNHNS, CDR2 SASEGT. Trimming removed 3 bases from V and 1 base from J, with 12 bases in between. DNA for the CDR3: TGTGCCAGCAGTGAGGGGGGTTATAAGAACACTGAAGCTTTCTTT. Translating it yields CASSEGGYKNTEAFF.

About this clonotype itself: A much larger clone differs by one base, so this may be a read error. J is TRBJ1-2 and V is TRBV4-1; D possibly corresponds to TRBD1 (6 bases). The V and J ends lost 3 bases and 7 bases respectively, with 18 bases between them. This CDR3 contains 15 residues. Germline values: CDR1 MGHRA, CDR2 YSYEKL. CDR3 loop: CASSHQARGRPGYTF. CDR3 nucleotide sequence: TGCGCCAGCAGCCACCAAGCACGGGGGCGCCCTGGCTACACCTTC.

CDR3: CASSPLAGSADTQYF. The CDR3 bases are TGTGCCAGCAGCCCGCTAGCGGGATCGGCAGATACGCAGTATTTT. V gene TRBV7-8 combines with J gene TRBJ2-3; TRBD2 agrees at 9 bases. The ends lost 5 bases at V and 4 bases at J; junction bases unmatched: 7. Germline lookup yields CDR1 SGHVS and CDR2 FQNEAQ. The CDR3 loop spans 15 amino acids.

The V and J genes are TRBV29-1 and TRBJ1-5, with 7 positions matching TRBD1. The CDR3 has 14 residues. Trimming at V came to 6 bases and at J to 9 bases, leaving 14 bases not matched to a gene. The germline CDR1 and CDR2 sequences are SQVTM and ANQGSEA. DNA of the CDR3: TGCAGCGTCACTGAGGGGGCCCCACAGACGCCCCAGCATTTT. Protein product: CSVTEGAPQTPQHF.

This clonotype occurred a few times. The rearrangement joins TRBV6-1 to TRBJ2-1; 14 bases line up with TRBD2. Per the germline V gene, CDR1 is MNHNS and CDR2 is SASEGT. J gave up 9 bases and V 5 bases, and 6 bases lay outside the gene matches. This CDR3 has 15 residues. The CDR3 loop reads CASSSRTSGRTEQFF. The CDR3 DNA sequence: TGTGCCAGCAGTTCCCGGACTAGCGGGAGGACTGAGCAGTTCTTC.

The chain recombines TRBV4-1 with TRBJ1-1; TRBD1 might be the D (5 bases). The V and J ends lost 0 bases and 4 bases respectively, with 12 bases between them. The CDR3 totals 15 residues. Germline-derived CDR1 and CDR2 are MGHRA and YSYEKL. The CDR3 DNA is TGCGCCAGCAGCCAAGAGGGCAGGGCGGGCACTGAAGCTTTCTTT. Amino acids: CASSQEGRAGTEAFF.

This rearrangement joins TRBV11-2 to TRBJ2-1, with 14 bases identical to TRBD2. CDR1 and CDR2 from the germline V gene are SGHAT and FQNNGV. CDR3 length: 18 amino acids. V was clipped by 6 bases and J by 6 bases; unmatched bases: 13. The CDR3 sequence is CASRKRPGLAGDTNEQFF. The CDR3 DNA sequence: TGTGCCAGCAGAAAGCGTCCGGGACTAGCGGGGGATACCAATGAGCAGTTCTTC.

The table lists this clonotype with a few counts. The chain employs TRBV4-1 and TRBJ1-2; 8 bases fit TRBD1. CDR1 MGHRA and CDR2 YSYEKL come from the germline V gene. This CDR3 has 16 residues. With V trimmed by 3 bases and J by 4 bases, 10 bases remained unmatched. Written as DNA, the CDR3 is TGCGCCAGCAGCCAGTGGCAGGGGGCGCGCGGCTATGGCTACACCTTC. It encodes CASSQWQGARGYGYTF.

This clonotype was seen repeatedly, ten times or more. At one boundary the junction diverges from the germline segment, which might be a read error. The gene calls are TRBV6-1 and TRBJ2-7, with D unclear. The CDR3 is 13 amino acids. The germline gives CDR1 MNHNS, CDR2 SASEGT. CDR3 amino acids: CASSRTVSYEQYF. The CDR3 bases are TGCGCCAGCAGCCGTACAGTCAGCTACGAGCAGTACTTC.

Regarding this clonotype: A much larger clone lies one base from this, so it may be a read error. The V gene is TRBV29-1, the J gene TRBJ2-6; D possibly corresponds to TRBD1 (5 bases). Per the germline V gene, CDR1 is SQVTM and CDR2 is ANQGSEA. The CDR3 has 13 amino acids. CDR3: CSVELSGANVRTF. DNA of the CDR3: TGCAGCGTAGAATTATCTGGGGCCAACGTCCGGACTTTC. The entire variable domain, with the rest obtained from reference TRBV29-1 and TRBJ2-6, is as follows: SAVISQKPSRDICQRGTSLTIQCQVDSQVTMMFWYRQQPGQSLTLIATANQGSEATYESGFVIDKFPISRPNLTFSTLTVSNMSPEDSSIYLCSVELSGANVRTFGAGSRLTVL.

The chain carries TRBV20-1 and TRBJ1-5; no reliable D call. Germline CDR1 is DFQATT and CDR2 is SNEGSKA (reference sequence). This CDR3 comprises 13 residues. V was pared by 8 bases and J by 4 bases, with 15 bases between. The CDR3 spells CSLEGVGNQPQHF. The DNA for the CDR3 is TGCAGTTTGGAGGGCGTGGGGAATCAGCCCCAGCATTTT.

This clonotype was seen just once. Germline and junction disagree at one end, which may indicate a read error. The genes are TRBV5-1 and TRBJ1-5; 7 bases line up with TRBD1. This CDR3 has 14 amino acids. Germline V gene sequence: CDR1 SGHRS, CDR2 YFSETQ. This CDR3 is CASSPGTANQPRHF. The DNA for the CDR3 is TGCGCCAGCAGCCCTGGGACAGCAAATCAGCCCCGGCATTTT.

This clonotype was seen a single time. The CDR3 DNA reads TGTGCCAGCGCTGATCCGAGGCTAGCGGAAGAGACCCAGTACTTC. The encoded protein is CASADPRLAEETQYF. The chain carries TRBV7-8 and TRBJ2-5; TRBD2 matches 7 bases. V trimming: 8 bases; J trimming: 3 bases; junction bases outside the gene matches: 12. CDR1 is SGHVS, CDR2 FQNEAQ, per germline. The CDR3 is made up of 15 amino acids.

This chain uses TRBV9 with TRBJ2-7; 10 bases line up with TRBD1. V dropped 1 base and J dropped 6; count of bases not matched to a gene: 7. The CDR3 has 15 amino acids. Germline V gene sequence: CDR1 SGDLS, CDR2 YYNGEE. The CDR3 here is CASSVLPGQGPEQYF. The CDR3 nucleotides are TGTGCCAGCAGCGTACTCCCGGGACAGGGGCCCGAGCAGTACTTC.

The chain carries TRBV3-1 and TRBJ2-1; TRBD2 aligns across 8 bases. CDR1 and CDR2 (germline): LGHDT, YNNKEL (reference sequence). The length of the CDR3 is 15 residues. V lost 4 bases to trimming and J lost 8 bases; unmatched junction nucleotides: 10. The CDR3 bases are TGTGCCAGCAGCCCCGAAAGCGGGAGATGGTATGAGCAGTTCTTC. Amino acid sequence: CASSPESGRWYEQFF.

This clonotype was seen many times. The chain couples TRBV4-1 to TRBJ2-7; D perhaps matches TRBD2 (5 bases). The germline V and J ends were trimmed by 0 bases and 2 bases, with 8 bases remaining between them. There are 14 residues in the CDR3. Germline assignment: CDR1 MGHRA and CDR2 YSYEKL. The CDR3 nucleotides are TGCGCCAGCAGCCAAGAACTAGGGCCCTACGAGCAGTACTTC. Protein sequence: CASSQELGPYEQYF.

With regard to this clonotype: No conserved phenylalanine or tryptophan is present at the end of the CDR3, so a read error is the likely explanation. This chain connects TRBV13 to TRBJ2-7; D might be TRBD1 or TRBD2, each matching 5 bases. Germline CDR1 reads PRHDT; CDR2 reads FYEKMQ (reference sequence). The CDR3 runs to 14 residues. V was clipped by 5 bases and J by 2 bases, with 13 bases between them. The CDR3 spells CASSPSRDAYEQYC. The CDR3 region has the DNA TGTGCCAGCAGCCCAAGCCGGGACGCCTACGAGCAGTACTGC.

This clonotype showed up just a few times. The chain employs TRBV5-1 and TRBJ1-6; 7 bases map to TRBD1. Germline V gives CDR1 SGHRS, CDR2 YFSETQ. After removal of 2 bases from V and 7 bases from J, the junction contained 9 bases not matched to a gene. There are 16 residues in the CDR3. In DNA, the CDR3 is TGCGCCAGCAGCTTTGACAGGGAGTCAACCAATTCACCCCTCCACTTT. Translating gives CASSFDRESTNSPLHF.

The chain joins TRBV30 to TRBJ2-7, with TRBD1 matching over 7 bases. Germline assignment: CDR1 GTSNPN and CDR2 SVGIG (reference sequence). The J segment lost 9 bases and the V segment lost 0 bases, leaving 8 bases of the junction unmatched. The CDR3 runs 13 residues. The CDR3 nucleotides are TGTGCCTGGAGTGTGGCAGGGGGAAACGGGCAGTACTTC. Protein sequence: CAWSVAGGNGQYF.

This clonotype has more than one count but fewer than ten. This chain uses TRBV4-1 with TRBJ1-5; D gene ambiguous. This CDR3 is built from 14 residues. Germline V gene data show CDR1 as MGHRA and CDR2 as YSYEKL. V dropped 0 bases and J dropped 6 bases, with 9 bases sitting between them. The CDR3 coding sequence is TGCGCCAGCAGCCAAGATGACGGAGTTCAGCCCCAGCATTTT. Translated: CASSQDDGVQPQHF.

The chain links TRBV3-1 to TRBJ1-2; TRBD1 aligns across 9 bases. Germline V CDR1 and CDR2: LGHDT, YNNKEL (reference sequence). The CDR3 length is 12 residues. With 8 bases clipped from V and 10 bases from J, the junction kept 8 bases outside the gene matches. The CDR3 sequence is CASGGDRAPYTF. For the CDR3, the DNA is TGTGCCAGCGGCGGGGACAGGGCTCCCTACACCTTC.

The genes are TRBV27 and TRBJ2-7; D is possibly TRBD1 (6 bases). Looked up from germline, CDR1 is MNHEY and CDR2 is SMNVEV (reference sequence). This CDR3 region has 18 residues. Trimming took 5 bases from V and 6 from J, leaving 29 bases between them. In nucleotides, the CDR3 is TGTGCCAGCAGTCCCACAGTGGGTGCCAACAGGGTGAAGGGCGAGCAGTACTTC. It specifies CASSPTVGANRVKGEQYF.

This chain connects TRBV6-1 to TRBJ2-7, with 8 nucleotides matching TRBD1. The length of the CDR3 is 15 residues. CDR1 is MNHNS and CDR2 is SASEGT in the germline V gene. V trimming: 2 bases; J trimming: 3 bases; junction bases outside the gene matches: 6. CDR3 in amino acids: CASSETGTGGYEQYF. The CDR3 region has the DNA TGTGCCAGCAGTGAAACCGGGACAGGCGGCTACGAGCAGTACTTC.

The rearrangement uses TRBV7-2 and TRBJ2-5, with D possibly being TRBD2 (6 bases). There are 13 residues in the CDR3. Germline V lookup: CDR1 SGHTA, CDR2 FQGNSA. Trimming left V 5 bases short and J 4 bases short, with 11 bases between. In DNA, the CDR3 is TGTGCCAGCAGCGGGGGGATGAGAGAGACCCAGTACTTC. Encoded protein: CASSGGMRETQYF.

The genes are TRBV6-1 and TRBJ1-4; weak D call: TRBD1 (5 bases). From germline, CDR1 is MNHNS and CDR2 SASEGT. The CDR3 sequence is 15 residues long. The V end was cut by 6 bases, the J end by 4 bases, with 15 bases between. CDR3 DNA: TGTGCCAGCAGACTCGACAGTAGTTTTAATGAAAAACTGTTTTTT. Protein product: CASRLDSSFNEKLFF.

The chain recombines TRBV4-1 with TRBJ2-5, with D tentatively TRBD1 (5 bases). Germline-derived CDR1 and CDR2 are MGHRA and YSYEKL. The CDR3 loop spans 15 amino acids. V shed 0 bases and J shed 4 bases, with 12 bases lying between them. CDR3 DNA sequence: TGCGCCAGCAGCCAAGAAGGGGCGAAGGGAGAGACCCAGTACTTC. It translates to CASSQEGAKGETQYF.